Following are 14 T cell receptor beta chains from one sample sequenced in a study of blood T cells in healthy people across ages. It was with a sample-barcoded 5' primer and a J-beta primer mix that a second PCR of about 6 to 12 cycles was run. TCRdb passed the 5' RACE reads through MiXCR, listing each CDR3 protein once. The table shows roughly 650,000 distinct CDR3 sequences, with about 32% occurring only once. Specimen: blood. These TCRs come from a woman older than 75 in good health.

Comments on this clonotype: A much larger clone differs by one base, so this may be a read error. The V gene is TRBV7-6, the J gene TRBJ2-1, with TRBD1 identical over 7 bases. This CDR3 is built from 15 residues. Per the germline V gene, CDR1 is SGHVS and CDR2 is FNYEAQ. The CDR3 region has the DNA TGTGCCAGCAGCACCCCGACAGGGTCCTACAATAAGCAGTTCTTC. This codes for CASSTPTGSYNKQFF.

There are many counts of this clonotype. The chain uses TRBV7-9 and TRBJ2-7; D could derive from TRBD1 or TRBD2 (5 bases each). This CDR3 spans 16 amino acids. Germline V gives CDR1 SEHNR, CDR2 FQNEAQ (reference sequence). Trimming left V 5 bases short and J 1 base short, with 18 bases between. In DNA, the CDR3 is TGTGCCAGCAGCCCCTATTGGGGGATCGGGTCCTACGAGCAGTACTTC. This translates into CASSPYWGIGSYEQYF.

A note on this clonotype: Possible read error: a much larger clone is one base away. This chain connects TRBV19 to TRBJ2-7; D remains unclear. Germline lookup yields CDR1 LNHDA and CDR2 SQIVND (reference sequence). CDR3 length: 15 amino acids. This chain's CDR3 is CASSIVIRSYNEQYF. CDR3 DNA: TGTGCCAGTAGCATAGTCATTCGCTCCTACAATGAGCAGTACTTC.

The CDR3 DNA sequence: TGTGCCAGCTCGGAAGCGGGAGGGCTCAGGGACTATGGCTACACCTTC. Translated, it gives CASSEAGGLRDYGYTF. The J gene is TRBJ1-2, the V gene TRBV28; D is possibly TRBD1 (5 bases). The germline CDR1 and CDR2 sequences are MDHEN and SYDVKM. Trimming took off 8 bases at V and 3 bases at J, with 22 bases between the two ends. This CDR3 spans 16 amino acids.

This clonotype was seen many times. V gene TRBV20-1 combines with J gene TRBJ2-7; D possibly uses TRBD1 or TRBD2 (5 bases each). Germline-derived CDR1 and CDR2 are DFQATT and SNEGSKA (reference sequence). This CDR3 has 15 amino acids. V was pared by 2 bases and J by 0 bases, with 14 bases between. The CDR3 DNA reads TGCAGTGCTAGACAACCGGGACGGGTCTCCTACGAGCAGTACTTC. This translates into CSARQPGRVSYEQYF.

This clonotype has a count of ten or more. This chain links TRBV20-1 with TRBJ2-5; unclear D gene. The CDR3 is 12 residues long. Germline-derived CDR1 and CDR2 are DFQATT and SNEGSKA (reference sequence). Trimming shortened V by 1 base and J by 3 bases, and 6 bases separated the two germline ends. The CDR3 region is CSARVGEETQYF. In DNA form, the CDR3 reads TGCAGTGCTAGAGTTGGAGAAGAGACCCAGTACTTC.

This clonotype was observed at least ten times. V is TRBV6-5 and J is TRBJ1-6; D is unresolved. CDR1 MNHEY and CDR2 SVGAGI come from the germline V gene. Deletions cut 2 bases from V and 8 bases from J, with 7 bases between. CDR3 length: 13 amino acids. Here the CDR3 reads CASSYETDSPLHF. The CDR3 DNA reads TGTGCCAGCAGTTACGAAACCGATTCACCCCTCCACTTT.

The table lists this clonotype with a few counts. The V call is TRBV7-6, the J call TRBJ1-1; the match to TRBD1 covers 10 bases. V gave up 5 bases and J gave up 4 bases; unmatched junction bases: 10. This CDR3 is built from 16 residues. Per the germline V gene, CDR1 is SGHVS and CDR2 is FNYEAQ. The CDR3 DNA sequence: TGTGCCAGCAGCCTCCGGGACAGGGGCCGGAGCACTGAAGCTTTCTTT. This sequence encodes CASSLRDRGRSTEAFF. The variable domain in full, with the rest retrieved from reference TRBV7-6 and TRBJ1-1, is GAGVSQSPRYKVTKRGQDVALRCDPISGHVSLYWYRQALGQGPEFLTYFNYEAQQDKSGLPNDRFSAERPEGSISTLTIQRTEQRDSAMYRCASSLRDRGRSTEAFFGQGTRLTVV.

This clonotype was seen ten or more times. The J gene is TRBJ2-3, the V gene TRBV4-3; tentative D call: TRBD2 (5 bases). V was trimmed by 5 bases and J by 5 bases, leaving 20 bases between them. CDR3 length equals 16 residues. CDR1 and CDR2 (germline): LGHNA, YSLEER. As DNA, the CDR3 is TGCGCCAGCAGCACCCGGGCGGGTTTCCGTGGAGATACGCAGTATTTT. Protein product: CASSTRAGFRGDTQYF.

Many counts were recorded for this clonotype. The chain links TRBV7-2 to TRBJ2-1, with D possibly TRBD2 on 6 matching bases. With 0 bases removed from V and 7 bases from J, the gap between germline ends came to 13 bases. Germline V lookup: CDR1 SGHTA, CDR2 FQGNSA. The CDR3 runs 15 residues. CDR3 region: CASSLAPGLRNEQFF. CDR3 DNA: TGTGCCAGCAGCTTAGCTCCGGGACTCCGGAATGAGCAGTTCTTC.

This clonotype has ten or more counts. At one end, the junction sequence differs from germline, possibly due to a read error. The rearrangement uses TRBV5-1 and TRBJ2-5; D ambiguous. CDR3 length equals 12 residues. Germline CDR1 is SGHRS and CDR2 is YFSETQ. CDR3 sequence: CASSLDSETQYF. CDR3 nucleotide sequence: TGTGCCAGCAGCTTAGATTCAGAGACCCAGTACTTC.

The chain is built from TRBV5-1 and TRBJ2-7; no reliable D call. Trimming pared 4 bases from V and 2 bases from J, leaving 10 bases between. CDR3 size: 13 residues. Germline loops: CDR1 SGHRS, CDR2 YFSETQ. DNA for the CDR3: TGCGCCAGCAGCCTTTATCAGGCCTACGAGCAGTACTTC. The encoded protein is CASSLYQAYEQYF.

This clonotype was found a few times. This chain joins TRBV5-1 and TRBJ1-2, with a tentative D call TRBD1 (5 bases). Trimming left V 5 bases short and J 4 bases short, with 15 bases between. The germline V gene encodes CDR1 SGHRS and CDR2 YFSETQ. The CDR3 has 14 amino acids. In DNA form, the CDR3 reads TGCGCCAGCAGATATAGAGGGGATGGCTATGGCTACACCTTC. The encoded protein is CASRYRGDGYGYTF. Together with reference TRBV5-1 and TRBJ1-2, the CDR3 gives the full variable domain: KAGVTQTPRYLIKTRGQQVTLSCSPISGHRSVSWYQQTPGQGLQFLFEYFSETQRNKGNFPGRFSGRQFSNSRSEMNVSTLELGDSALYLCASRYRGDGYGYTFGSGTRLTVV.

Concerning this clonotype: Since a much larger clone is just one base distant, this may be a read error. V gene TRBV6-5 combines with J gene TRBJ1-5; a weak D match, TRBD1 (6 bases). Germline CDR1 is MNHEY and CDR2 is SVGAGI. CDR3 length: 14 residues. CDR3 nucleotide sequence: TGTGCCGGCAGGAGGGGGGGTGGTCATCAGCCCCAGCATTTT. Translation gives CAGRRGGGHQPQHF.